This TCR beta chain originates from a study of cytomegalovirus exposure and HLA in healthy donors. A multiplex PCR was run with 60 Vbeta primers and 13 Jbeta primers. TCRdb's copy holds only in-frame clones and misses some; the assay was immunoSEQ multiplex PCR. The table has 200,000 to 250,000 clones, 82% seen once; the top ten hold 2.7%. Trimming took 4 bases from V and 5 from J, leaving 17 bases between them. CDR1 is SNHLY and CDR2 is FYNNEI in the germline V gene. The CDR3 is 15 amino acids. The chain recombines TRBV2 with TRBJ2-5, with a tentative D call TRBD2 (6 bases). The receptor's source is a woman aged 40 to 50 in good health and CMV-seronegative. The material sequenced was PBMCs. The CDR3, as DNA: TGTGCCAGCAGTGCAAGGGGACTTTCTGCCGAGACCCAGTACTTC. This sequence encodes CASSARGLSAETQYF.